Following are 2 T cell receptor beta chains from one sample sequenced in a study of cytomegalovirus exposure and HLA in healthy donors. 13 Jbeta primers and 60 Vbeta primers were used for the PCR. TCRdb's table, derived via immunoSEQ multiplex PCR, lists solely in-frame clones and lacks some. This sample has fewer than 250,000 clones, with approximately 90% found just once. Sequencing used PBMCs. These receptors originate from a boy between 2 and 10 years old in good health and CMV-seronegative.

The V and J genes are TRBV5-1 and TRBJ2-5; 7 positions match TRBD1. Trimming at V came to 4 bases and at J to 1 base, leaving 13 bases not matched to a gene. Germline V gives CDR1 SGHRS, CDR2 YFSETQ. The CDR3 contains 17 residues. CDR3 DNA sequence: TGCGCCAGCAGCCGAGTAATTACAGGGGACAGCCAAGAGACCCAGTACTTC. Translating gives CASSRVITGDSQETQYF.

This sequence joins TRBV5-1 and TRBJ2-2; D call uncertain. The germline gives CDR1 SGHRS, CDR2 YFSETQ. The V gene lost 1 base and the J gene lost 1 base, with 14 bases spanning the gap. The CDR3 is made up of 17 amino acids. For the CDR3, the DNA is TGCGCCAGCAGCTTGAAGGTGGGCGCAATGAACACCGGGGAGCTGTTTTTT. Translated: CASSLKVGAMNTGELFF.